One and the same sample provided the 16 T cell receptor beta chains below, sequenced in a study of T cell responses to AZD1222 COVID-19 vaccine. Only in-frame clones appear in the TCRdb table, and some are missing; sequencing was by immunoSEQ multiplex PCR. The repertoire holds approximately 140,000 clones, under 95% seen once, with roughly 5.5% in the top ten. The source was peripheral blood, collected on day 0 of AZD1222 vaccination. These receptor sequences come from an adult in good health.

V gene TRBV19 combines with J gene TRBJ1-2; D remains ambiguous. The CDR3 is made up of 14 amino acids. Trimming took off 3 bases at V and 0 bases at J, with 8 bases between the two ends. CDR1 is LNHDA, CDR2 SQIVND, per germline (reference sequence). This CDR3 reads CASSIWISNYGYTF. The CDR3 DNA reads as TGTGCCAGTAGTATTTGGATATCTAACTATGGCTACACCTTC.

This clone appeared once. The gene calls are TRBV5-1 and TRBJ1-4; 9 nucleotides line up with TRBD1. Losses at the gene ends were 4 bases for V and 8 bases for J; bases not matched to a gene: 6. Germline CDR1 is SGHRS and CDR2 is YFSETQ. This CDR3 is built from 14 residues. This CDR3 is CASSDTGGGEKLFF. The DNA for the CDR3 is TGCGCCAGCAGCGATACAGGGGGCGGCGAAAAACTGTTTTTT.

The chain employs TRBV27 and TRBJ2-3; D unclear. The V gene's germline CDR1 is MNHEY and CDR2 SMNVEV (reference sequence). V was shortened by 5 bases and J by 2 bases, with 20 bases between the two germline ends. This CDR3 region has 17 residues. DNA of the CDR3: TGTGCCAGCAGTCCCCGCCGAAGTCTCGGTCCCACAGATACGCAGTATTTT. Its translation is CASSPRRSLGPTDTQYF.

The genes are TRBV7-9 and TRBJ1-6, with D hard to call. The CDR3 loop spans 15 amino acids. Germline values: CDR1 SEHNR, CDR2 FQNEAQ (reference sequence). V was trimmed by 1 base and J by 6 bases, leaving 10 bases between them. As DNA, the CDR3 is TGTGCCAGCAGCTTAGTATCTCCGTCTAATTCACCCCTCCACTTT. As protein: CASSLVSPSNSPLHF.

The chain combines TRBV24-1 with TRBJ2-2; D call uncertain. CDR1 and CDR2 from the germline V gene are KGHDR and SFDVKD. The V and J ends lost 3 bases and 0 bases respectively, with 7 bases between them. CDR3 length equals 15 residues. The CDR3 nucleotides are TGTGCCACCAGTGATAGCCGGACGAACACCGGGGAGCTGTTTTTT. Its protein product is CATSDSRTNTGELFF.

The V call is TRBV7-8, the J call TRBJ2-1, with no clear D. The CDR3 consists of 12 residues. Deletions cut 5 bases from V and 9 bases from J, with 11 bases between. The germline V gene has CDR1 SGHVS and CDR2 FQNEAQ. The CDR3 is CASSRSGSEQFF. The CDR3 DNA reads as TGTGCCAGCAGCCGCTCAGGAAGTGAGCAGTTCTTC.

The J gene is TRBJ1-5, the V gene TRBV27, with 8 bases that match TRBD1. This CDR3 comprises 15 residues. Germline loops: CDR1 MNHEY, CDR2 SMNVEV (reference sequence). Unmatched junction bases numbered 9, after V lost 7 bases and J lost 4 bases. The CDR3 region is CASMRTGSSNQPQHF. The DNA for the CDR3 is TGTGCCAGCATGCGGACAGGGTCTTCAAATCAGCCCCAGCATTTT.

The J gene is TRBJ2-3, the V gene TRBV5-4; 11 bases fit TRBD2. From germline, CDR1 is SGHNT and CDR2 YYREEE (reference sequence). J lost 4 bases, V lost 0 bases, and 7 bases had no gene match. The CDR3 length is 17 residues. Here the CDR3 reads CASSLGILAGAPDTQYF. Here the CDR3 DNA reads TGTGCCAGCAGCTTGGGAATACTAGCGGGAGCCCCAGATACGCAGTATTTT.

The V call is TRBV7-8, the J call TRBJ1-1, with 10 bases that match TRBD1. V was clipped by 4 bases and J by 1 base; unmatched bases: 21. CDR3 length: 21 residues. Germline lookup yields CDR1 SGHVS and CDR2 FQNEAQ. CDR3 in DNA: TGTGCCAGCAGCTATATTATCGGGACAGGGGCCTTCTCCACCGGGAACACTGAAGCTTTCTTT. Protein product: CASSYIIGTGAFSTGNTEAFF.

The J gene is TRBJ1-1, the V gene TRBV6-5, with 7 bases lining up with TRBD1. Trimming at V came to 6 bases and at J to 1 base, leaving 2 bases not matched to a gene. The CDR3 consists of 13 residues. In germline, CDR1 is MNHEY, CDR2 SVGAGI. Here the CDR3 DNA reads TGTGCCAGCAGATGGACAGGGAACACTGAAGCTTTCTTT. Its protein is CASRWTGNTEAFF.

This chain connects TRBV15 to TRBJ1-3; D not resolved. With 1 base removed from V and 0 bases from J, the gap between germline ends came to 7 bases. Germline lookup yields CDR1 LNHNV and CDR2 YYDKDF (reference sequence). CDR3 length equals 15 residues. As DNA, the CDR3 is TGTGCCACCAGCAGAGGACGGTTCTCTGGAAACACCATATATTTT. Its translation: CATSRGRFSGNTIYF. Drawing the rest from reference TRBV15 and TRBJ1-3, the complete variable domain is DAMVIQNPRYQVTQFGKPVTLSCSQTLNHNVMYWYQQKSSQAPKLLFHYYDKDFNNEADTPDNFQSRRPNTSFCFLDIRSPGLGDTAMYLCATSRGRFSGNTIYFGEGSWLTVV.

The gene calls are TRBV3-1 (or the pseudogene TRBV3-2) and TRBJ2-5; 8 bases align to TRBD2. J lost 1 base, V lost 0 bases, and 4 bases had no gene match. Germline V gene sequence: CDR1 LGHDT, CDR2 YNNKEL (reference sequence). This CDR3 spans 16 amino acids. In nucleotides, the CDR3 is TGTGCCAGCAGCCAAGAACTACTAGCGGCCCAAGAGACCCAGTACTTC. Translation: CASSQELLAAQETQYF.

The V call is TRBV6-5, the J call TRBJ2-1; perhaps TRBD2 as D (6 bases). Germline CDR1 MNHEY, CDR2 SVGAGI. The CDR3 is made up of 16 amino acids. Trimming left V 0 bases short and J 2 bases short, with 11 bases between. CDR3 nucleotides: TGTGCCAGCAGTTACTCGGGAGGATCGACCTACAATGAGCAGTTCTTC. The encoded protein is CASSYSGGSTYNEQFF.

The chain recombines TRBV19 with TRBJ1-2; D not resolved. The CDR3 consists of 15 residues. V lost 2 bases, J lost 3 bases, and 13 bases lay in between. CDR1 and CDR2 (germline): LNHDA, SQIVND (reference sequence). The CDR3 spells CASSISREGDYGYTF. The DNA of the CDR3 is TGTGCCAGTAGTATAAGTCGGGAGGGCGACTATGGCTACACCTTC.

This chain uses TRBV18 with TRBJ2-3; 9 bases match TRBD1. Germline lookup yields CDR1 KGHSH and CDR2 LQKENI. This CDR3 has 15 residues. The V gene end was trimmed by 4 bases and the J gene end by 3 bases; junction bases not matched to a gene: 5. The CDR3 spells CASSLATGGTDTQYF. DNA for the CDR3: TGTGCCAGCTCACTTGCGACAGGGGGGACAGATACGCAGTATTTT.

The sample holds one count of this clone. This chain connects TRBV6-5 to TRBJ2-2, with D perhaps TRBD1 (5 bases). The germline V and J ends were trimmed by 6 bases and 7 bases, with 15 bases remaining between them. CDR1 is MNHEY and CDR2 is SVGAGI in the germline V gene. CDR3 length equals 14 residues. CDR3 residues: CASRKTGADGELFF. The CDR3 DNA is TGTGCCAGCAGAAAAACAGGCGCAGACGGGGAGCTGTTTTTT.